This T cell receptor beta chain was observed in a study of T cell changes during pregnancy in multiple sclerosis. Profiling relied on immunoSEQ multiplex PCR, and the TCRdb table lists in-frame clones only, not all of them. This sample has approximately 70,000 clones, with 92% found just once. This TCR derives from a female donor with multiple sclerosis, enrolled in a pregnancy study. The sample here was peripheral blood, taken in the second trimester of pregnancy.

The CDR3 DNA follows: TGTGCCAGCAGCTTAGAGACACACGCAACTAATGAAAAACTGTTTTTT. This encodes CASSLETHATNEKLFF. V usage is TRBV5-4 and J usage is TRBJ1-4; D gene uncertain. This CDR3 is built from 16 residues. The V end was cut by 2 bases, the J end by 0 bases, with 11 bases between. Per the germline V gene, CDR1 is SGHNT and CDR2 is YYREEE (reference sequence).